The present T cell receptor beta chain was sequenced within a study of cytomegalovirus exposure and HLA in healthy donors. General study results and limits: An analysis that came later showed most CMV-associated TCR beta chains appearing HLA-restricted.

13 Jbeta primers and 60 Vbeta primers were used for the PCR. The method was immunoSEQ multiplex PCR; TCRdb's version includes in-frame clones alone and lacks a portion of them. The table records under 200,000 clones, less than 85% of them present only once. About this clone: Its antigen is unknown.

The CDR3 length is 14 residues. Deletions cut 7 bases from V and 6 bases from J, with 16 bases between. Germline-derived CDR1 and CDR2 are SGHTA and FQGNSA. Source material: PBMCs. The chain has TRBV7-2 and TRBJ1-5; D uncertain. The source of this sequence is a man between 35 and 55 years old in good health and CMV-seronegative. The CDR3 DNA reads TGTGCCAGCACCCCACCCGGGTATCGTCAGCCCCAGCATTTT. It yields the protein CASTPPGYRQPQHF.